These 29 T cell receptor beta chains share one sample of origin, sequenced in a study of blood T cells in healthy people across ages. With a J-beta primer mix and a sample-barcoded 5' primer, a second PCR ran roughly 7 to 11 cycles. MiXCR, run by TCRdb on the 5' RACE reads, gives a single entry per CDR3 protein. The table records about 1.5 million distinct CDR3 sequences, about 42% of them present only once. The sequencing input was blood. These receptors were obtained from a woman between 18 and 29 years old in good health.

V gene TRBV2 combines with J gene TRBJ2-2; the D is unclear. V shed 4 bases and J shed 0 bases, with 9 bases lying between them. CDR3 length equals 15 residues. Germline-derived CDR1 and CDR2 are SNHLY and FYNNEI. This chain's CDR3 is CASSGASANTGELFF. The CDR3 DNA sequence: TGTGCCAGCAGTGGAGCCAGCGCGAACACCGGGGAGCTGTTTTTT.

J is TRBJ1-2 and V is TRBV5-1; D perhaps matches TRBD1 (6 bases). Between the trimmed V and J ends, which lost 0 bases and 3 bases, there was a span of 9 bases. There are 14 residues in the CDR3. Germline V gene sequence: CDR1 SGHRS, CDR2 YFSETQ. CDR3 nucleotides: TGCGCCAGCAGCTTGGGGGACATGGACTATGGCTACACCTTC. This codes for CASSLGDMDYGYTF.

This chain uses TRBV18 with TRBJ2-7, with D maybe TRBD1 (6 bases). Germline CDR1 KGHSH, CDR2 LQKENI. CDR3 length: 15 residues. The V gene lost 3 bases and the J gene lost 4 bases, with 16 bases spanning the gap. The CDR3 bases are TGTGCCAGCTCACCTGTTGGCAGGGGAAAATACGAGCAGTACTTC. Translated, it gives CASSPVGRGKYEQYF. Variable domain in full (rest from reference TRBV18 and TRBJ2-7): NAGVMQNPRHLVRRRGQEARLRCSPMKGHSHVYWYRQLPEEGLKFMVYLQKENIIDESGMPKERFSAEFPKEGPSILRIQQVVRGDSAAYFCASSPVGRGKYEQYFGPGTRLTVT.

The chain couples TRBV5-6 to TRBJ2-1; 7 bases match TRBD2. The V gene's germline CDR1 is SGHDT and CDR2 YYEEEE. The CDR3 runs to 15 residues. V lost 1 base, J lost 5 bases, and 6 bases stayed unmatched. This CDR3 reads CASSLWTSRNNEQFF. In DNA form, the CDR3 reads TGTGCCAGCAGCTTGTGGACTAGTCGGAACAATGAGCAGTTCTTC. The full variable domain, its missing parts supplied by reference TRBV5-6 and TRBJ2-1, is DAGVTQSPTHLIKTRGQQVTLRCSPKSGHDTVSWYQQALGQGPQFIFQYYEEEERQRGNFPDRFSGHQFPNYSSELNVNALLLGDSALYLCASSLWTSRNNEQFFGPGTRLTVL.

The V gene is TRBV29-1, the J gene TRBJ2-4; D is perhaps TRBD1 (6 bases). Germline lookup yields CDR1 SQVTM and CDR2 ANQGSEA. V lost 6 bases and J lost 3, with 12 bases in between. The CDR3 runs to 13 residues. CDR3 amino acids: CSVADRHKNIQYF. CDR3 sequence (DNA): TGCAGCGTAGCTGACAGGCACAAAAACATTCAGTACTTC.

This clonotype was seen just once. One junction end disagrees with the germline gene, perhaps due to a read error. The gene calls are TRBV5-1 and TRBJ2-7; a possible D gene is TRBD1 (5 bases). The germline V gene has CDR1 SGHRS and CDR2 YFSETQ. The CDR3 is 15 amino acids. CDR3 in amino acids: CASRYQYRSSDEQYF. The CDR3 region has the DNA TGCGCCAGCAGATACCAGTACAGGAGCTCCGACGAGCAGTACTTC.

The chain has TRBV18 and TRBJ1-1; D call uncertain. V dropped 2 bases and J dropped 5 bases, with 15 bases sitting between them. Germline V gives CDR1 KGHSH, CDR2 LQKENI. The CDR3 loop spans 15 amino acids. CDR3: CASSPSLGVPTEAFF. CDR3 DNA sequence: TGTGCCAGCTCACCAAGTCTCGGGGTTCCGACTGAAGCTTTCTTT.

V and J are TRBV2 and TRBJ2-1; D remains ambiguous. Germline lookup yields CDR1 SNHLY and CDR2 FYNNEI. The CDR3 sequence is 13 residues long. Trimming cost V 8 bases and J 1 base, with 9 bases left between them. The CDR3 sequence: CASDDGSYNEQFF. In nucleotides, the CDR3 is TGTGCCAGCGACGACGGTTCCTACAATGAGCAGTTCTTC.

The J gene is TRBJ1-1, the V gene TRBV2, with TRBD1 as a possible D gene (6 bases). Germline assignment: CDR1 SNHLY and CDR2 FYNNEI. This CDR3 region has 15 residues. Trimming left V 2 bases short and J 8 bases short, with 18 bases between. CDR3 DNA sequence: TGTGCCAGCAGTGAACAGGGGACGGGTTGGGGGGAAGCTTTCTTT. It is translated as CASSEQGTGWGEAFF.

V is TRBV9 and J is TRBJ1-1; maybe TRBD1 (6 bases). Germline-derived CDR1 and CDR2 are SGDLS and YYNGEE. The V end was cut by 9 bases, the J end by 0 bases, with 18 bases between. The CDR3 sequence is 15 residues long. The CDR3 sequence is CATSPLGGVNTEAFF. CDR3 nucleotides: TGTGCCACTAGTCCATTAGGGGGGGTGAACACTGAAGCTTTCTTT.

This clonotype was detected a few times. This chain connects TRBV2 to TRBJ2-7; maybe TRBD1 (5 bases). V lost 10 bases to trimming and J lost 4 bases, with 20 bases between them. The CDR3 runs 14 residues. Germline V CDR1 and CDR2: SNHLY, FYNNEI. The CDR3 nucleotides read TGTGCCACCTCCCTAGGTGGCAGGGATTACGAGCAGTACTTC. It is translated as CATSLGGRDYEQYF.

This clonotype has only a few counts. The gene calls are TRBV5-1 and TRBJ1-2; D remains unclear. The CDR3 sequence is 14 residues long. The V end lost 8 bases, the J end lost 7 bases, and 21 bases lay between the germline ends. Germline values: CDR1 SGHRS, CDR2 YFSETQ. The DNA for the CDR3 is TGCGCCAGTCCTAACGAGGACGAGGCGGGTGGCTACACCTTC. Translation gives CASPNEDEAGGYTF. The whole variable domain, remainder taken from reference TRBV5-1 and TRBJ1-2, is KAGVTQTPRYLIKTRGQQVTLSCSPISGHRSVSWYQQTPGQGLQFLFEYFSETQRNKGNFPGRFSGRQFSNSRSEMNVSTLELGDSALYLCASPNEDEAGGYTFGSGTRLTVV.

CDR3: CASSLAASGGFSDTQYF. The CDR3 region has the DNA TGCGCCAGCAGCTTGGCCGCTAGCGGGGGGTTTTCAGATACGCAGTATTTT. The chain uses TRBV5-1 and TRBJ2-3; 11 positions agree with TRBD2. This CDR3 region has 17 residues. Trimming removed 0 bases from V and 4 bases from J; junction bases left unmatched: 7. Germline CDR1 SGHRS, CDR2 YFSETQ.

This clonotype was counted only a few times. The chain combines TRBV27 with TRBJ2-1; the match to TRBD2 covers 9 bases. V lost 4 bases, J lost 0 bases, and 10 bases stayed unmatched. The germline V gene encodes CDR1 MNHEY and CDR2 SMNVEV (reference sequence). The length of the CDR3 is 18 residues. This chain's CDR3 is CASSSVREGRSSYNEQFF. The CDR3, as DNA: TGTGCCAGCAGTTCGGTGCGGGAGGGCCGGAGCTCCTACAATGAGCAGTTCTTC.

Comments on this clonotype: An end of the junction does not agree with germline; a read error may underlie this. The rearrangement uses TRBV7-9 and TRBJ1-5; D is uncertain. Germline V gene lookup returns CDR1 SEHNR and CDR2 FQNEAQ (reference sequence). This CDR3 is built from 11 residues. For the CDR3, the DNA is TGTGCCAGCGGCTTCGGAGCCGAGCAGCATTTT. Protein: CASGFGAEQHF.

This clonotype was detected once. CDR3 sequence (DNA): TGTGCCAGCAGCCGTTGGGACGGGTATAGCAATCAGCCCCAGCATTTT. It codes for CASSRWDGYSNQPQHF. This chain connects TRBV7-9 to TRBJ1-5, with a tentative D call TRBD1 (5 bases). The V end lost 5 bases, the J end lost 0 bases, and 14 bases lay between the germline ends. CDR3 length: 16 amino acids. Germline CDR1 reads SEHNR; CDR2 reads FQNEAQ (reference sequence).

The chain carries TRBV28 and TRBJ1-4; D perhaps matches TRBD1 (6 bases). The germline gives CDR1 MDHEN, CDR2 SYDVKM. This CDR3 has 13 residues. With 2 bases removed from V and 6 bases from J, the gap between germline ends came to 7 bases. CDR3 sequence (DNA): TGTGCCAGCAGTTTAGCAGGGGATGAAAAACTGTTTTTT. As protein: CASSLAGDEKLFF.

The chain recombines TRBV5-1 with TRBJ2-1; the D is unclear. This CDR3 has 13 amino acids. Germline V CDR1 and CDR2: SGHRS, YFSETQ. Between the trimmed V and J ends, which lost 1 base and 7 bases, there was a span of 9 bases. CDR3 amino acids: CASSLWVLNEQFF. DNA for the CDR3: TGCGCCAGCAGCTTGTGGGTTTTGAATGAGCAGTTCTTC.

The chain links TRBV12-3 or TRBV12-4 to TRBJ1-2; tentative D call: TRBD1 (5 bases). V was cut by 0 bases and J by 13 bases, with 18 bases left in between. The CDR3 contains 14 residues. CDR3 nucleotides: TGTGCCAGCAGTTTAGCGGGCTTCGACAGTCAGTTCACCTTC. Translating gives CASSLAGFDSQFTF.

The chain uses TRBV20-1 and TRBJ1-5, with 9 bases aligning to TRBD1. Looked up from germline, CDR1 is DFQATT and CDR2 is SNEGSKA (reference sequence). CDR3 length equals 13 residues. J gave up 5 bases and V 5 bases, and 4 bases lay outside the gene matches. The CDR3 nucleotides are TGCAGTGCTCGACAGGGGGGAGATCAGCCCCAGCATTTT. Translated: CSARQGGDQPQHF.

This sequence joins TRBV27 and TRBJ1-1, with 8 bases aligning to TRBD1. V dropped 4 bases and J dropped 4; count of bases not matched to a gene: 14. The CDR3 totals 17 residues. Germline V gene sequence: CDR1 MNHEY, CDR2 SMNVEV (reference sequence). The CDR3 DNA reads TGTGCCAGCAGTTCCCCCCTCAGGGGGCGAGGGGGCACTGAAGCTTTCTTT. Translation gives CASSSPLRGRGGTEAFF.

V usage is TRBV7-3 and J usage is TRBJ2-3; D is uncertain. V was clipped by 5 bases and J by 8 bases, with 17 bases between them. Germline V CDR1 and CDR2: SGHTA, FQGTGA. CDR3 length: 14 residues. CDR3 DNA sequence: TGTGCCAGCAGCCCGTCCGCCCGGTTTGGTACGCAGTATTTT. It encodes CASSPSARFGTQYF.

This clonotype turned up a few times. The gene calls are TRBV6-5 and TRBJ2-1, with unresolved D. The CDR3 covers 13 residues. CDR1 and CDR2 from the germline V gene are MNHEY and SVGAGI. V was cut by 1 base and J by 10 bases, with 11 bases left in between. CDR3 in DNA: TGTGCCAGCAGTTACTACTTCGCACGGGAGCAGTTCTTC. Translating gives CASSYYFAREQFF.

This chain joins TRBV11-2 and TRBJ2-7; 10 bases map to TRBD2. The length of the CDR3 is 16 residues. V shed 2 bases and J 0 bases; nucleotides not matched to a gene: 4. Germline CDR1 reads SGHAT; CDR2 reads FQNNGV. DNA for the CDR3: TGTGCCAGCAGCTTAACTACTAGCGGGGTCTCCTACGAGCAGTACTTC. Its protein is CASSLTTSGVSYEQYF.

This clonotype was counted only a few times. V and J are TRBV4-1 and TRBJ2-3, with D maybe TRBD1 (6 bases). The CDR3 has 14 amino acids. The V end lost 7 bases, the J end lost 1 base, and 12 bases lay between the germline ends. Germline assignment: CDR1 MGHRA and CDR2 YSYEKL. CDR3 protein: CASTDSKGTDTQYF. The CDR3 nucleotides are TGCGCCAGCACGGACAGTAAGGGCACAGATACGCAGTATTTT.

In its sample, this clonotype was seen once. The chain combines TRBV5-6 with TRBJ2-7; 9 positions agree with TRBD1. The V gene end was trimmed by 5 bases and the J gene end by 2 bases; junction bases not matched to a gene: 8. In germline, CDR1 is SGHDT, CDR2 YYEEEE. The CDR3 has 15 residues. CDR3 coding DNA: TGTGCCAGCAGAGTACCGGGACAGGGACCCTACGAGCAGTACTTC. Its protein product is CASRVPGQGPYEQYF.

This rearrangement joins TRBV29-1 to TRBJ2-7, with 10 nucleotides matching TRBD1. The V and J ends lost 6 bases and 4 bases, in that order; junction bases with no gene match: 6. Germline V gives CDR1 SQVTM, CDR2 ANQGSEA. The CDR3 runs 13 residues. The CDR3 DNA reads TGCAGCGTAAGGACAGGGGGTTTATACGAGCAGTACTTC. Residues: CSVRTGGLYEQYF.

This clonotype was observed a handful of times. The chain is built from TRBV20-1 and TRBJ1-2; no reliable D call. Germline assignment: CDR1 DFQATT and CDR2 SNEGSKA (reference sequence). The germline V and J ends were trimmed by 0 bases and 8 bases, with 10 bases remaining between them. The CDR3 spans 12 residues. The CDR3 sequence is CSARDLGQGYTF. The CDR3, as DNA: TGCAGTGCTAGAGATCTTGGCCAGGGCTACACCTTC.

J is TRBJ2-1 and V is TRBV7-9, with 8 bases fitting TRBD2. The CDR3 length is 14 residues. The J segment lost 8 bases and the V segment lost 2 bases, leaving 5 bases of the junction unmatched. Germline-derived CDR1 and CDR2 are SEHNR and FQNEAQ (reference sequence). CDR3 sequence: CASSLPGGGDEQFF. The CDR3 region has the DNA TGTGCCAGCAGCTTACCGGGAGGGGGAGATGAGCAGTTCTTC.